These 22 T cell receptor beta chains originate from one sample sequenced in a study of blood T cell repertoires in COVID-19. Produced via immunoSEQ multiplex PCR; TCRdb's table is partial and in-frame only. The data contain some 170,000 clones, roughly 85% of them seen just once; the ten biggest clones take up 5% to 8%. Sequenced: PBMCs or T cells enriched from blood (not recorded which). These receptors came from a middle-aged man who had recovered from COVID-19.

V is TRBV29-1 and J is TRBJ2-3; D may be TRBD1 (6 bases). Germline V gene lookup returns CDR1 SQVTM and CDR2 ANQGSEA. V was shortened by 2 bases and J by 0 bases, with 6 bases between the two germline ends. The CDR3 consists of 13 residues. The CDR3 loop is CSVEQGSTDTQYF. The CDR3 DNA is TGCAGCGTTGAACAGGGGAGCACAGATACGCAGTATTTT.

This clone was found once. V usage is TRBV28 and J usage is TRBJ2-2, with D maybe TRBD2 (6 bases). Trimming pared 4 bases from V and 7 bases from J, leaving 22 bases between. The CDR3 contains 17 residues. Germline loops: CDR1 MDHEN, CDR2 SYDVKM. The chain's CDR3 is CASSSPFGAKGGGELFF. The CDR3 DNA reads TGTGCCAGCAGTTCCCCTTTCGGAGCGAAGGGAGGCGGGGAGCTGTTTTTT.

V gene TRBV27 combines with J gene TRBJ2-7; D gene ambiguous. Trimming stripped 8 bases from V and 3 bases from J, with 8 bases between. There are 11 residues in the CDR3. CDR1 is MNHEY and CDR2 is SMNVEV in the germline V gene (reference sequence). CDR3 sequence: CASGQFYEQYF. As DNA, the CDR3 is TGTGCCAGCGGTCAGTTCTACGAGCAGTACTTC.

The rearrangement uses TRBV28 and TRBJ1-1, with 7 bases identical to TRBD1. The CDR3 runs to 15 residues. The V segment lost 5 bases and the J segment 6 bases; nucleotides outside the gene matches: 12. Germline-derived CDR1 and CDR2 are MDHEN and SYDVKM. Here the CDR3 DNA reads TGTGCCAGCAGTCCCCCGACAGGGTGGTTCGCTGAAGCTTTCTTT. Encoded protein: CASSPPTGWFAEAFF. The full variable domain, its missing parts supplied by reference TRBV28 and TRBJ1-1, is DVKVTQSSRYLVKRTGEKVFLECVQDMDHENMFWYRQDPGLGLRLIYFSYDVKMKEKGDIPEGYSVSREKKERFSLILESASTNQTSMYLCASSPPTGWFAEAFFGQGTRLTVV.

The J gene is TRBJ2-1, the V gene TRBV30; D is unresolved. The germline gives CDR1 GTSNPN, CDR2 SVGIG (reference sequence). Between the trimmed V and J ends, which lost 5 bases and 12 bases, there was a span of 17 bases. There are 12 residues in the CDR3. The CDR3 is CAWGSNGPGQFF. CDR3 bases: TGTGCCTGGGGGTCGAACGGCCCGGGGCAGTTCTTC.

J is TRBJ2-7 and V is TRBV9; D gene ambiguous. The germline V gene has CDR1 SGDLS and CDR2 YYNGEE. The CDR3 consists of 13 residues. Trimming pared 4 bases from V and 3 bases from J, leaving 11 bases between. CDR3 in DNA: TGTGCCAGCAGCCCTCGGTCAGGCTACGAGCAGTACTTC. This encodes CASSPRSGYEQYF.

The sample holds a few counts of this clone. CDR3 amino acids: CASSRSTGDTEAFF. The CDR3 DNA reads as TGTGCCAGCAGCCGGAGCACAGGAGACACTGAAGCTTTCTTT. V is TRBV4-2 and J is TRBJ1-1; D may be TRBD1 (5 bases). The CDR3 has 14 residues. V lost 4 bases and J lost 3, with 12 bases in between. Germline V gene sequence: CDR1 LGHNA, CDR2 YNFKEQ.

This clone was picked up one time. The CDR3 nucleotides read TGTGCCCAAGGGACTAGCGGGAGGGCCGGCTACAATGAGCAGTTCTTC. Translating it yields CAQGTSGRAGYNEQFF. J is TRBJ2-1 and V is TRBV19; TRBD2 aligns across 16 bases. Per the germline V gene, CDR1 is LNHDA and CDR2 is SQIVND (reference sequence). This CDR3 has 16 residues. The trim removed 11 bases at V and 3 bases at J, leaving 7 bases unmatched.

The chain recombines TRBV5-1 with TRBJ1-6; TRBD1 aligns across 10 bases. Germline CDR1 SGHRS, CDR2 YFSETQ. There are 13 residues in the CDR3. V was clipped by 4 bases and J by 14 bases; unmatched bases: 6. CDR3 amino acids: CASSGQGVESLHF. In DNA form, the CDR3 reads TGCGCCAGCAGCGGACAGGGGGTGGAATCCCTCCACTTT.

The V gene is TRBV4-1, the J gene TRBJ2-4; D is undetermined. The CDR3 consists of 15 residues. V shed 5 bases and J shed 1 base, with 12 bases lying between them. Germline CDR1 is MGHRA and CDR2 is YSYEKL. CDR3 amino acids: CASSSVVVAKNIQYF. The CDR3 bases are TGCGCCAGCAGCTCCGTTGTTGTCGCCAAAAACATTCAGTACTTC.

This CDR3 is CASSIGAGDYGYTF. The CDR3 coding sequence is TGTGCCAGCAGCATCGGGGCAGGGGACTATGGCTACACCTTC. This chain links TRBV6-5 with TRBJ1-2; possible D gene TRBD1, 6 bases. The CDR3 is made up of 14 amino acids. From germline, CDR1 is MNHEY and CDR2 SVGAGI. The germline V and J ends were trimmed by 6 bases and 3 bases, with 14 bases remaining between them.

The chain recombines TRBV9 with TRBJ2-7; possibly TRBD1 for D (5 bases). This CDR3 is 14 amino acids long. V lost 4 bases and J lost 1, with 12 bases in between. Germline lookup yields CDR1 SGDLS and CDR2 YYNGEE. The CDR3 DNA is TGTGCCAGCAGCCTCGGGCAGGGATCCTACGAGCAGTACTTC. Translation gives CASSLGQGSYEQYF.

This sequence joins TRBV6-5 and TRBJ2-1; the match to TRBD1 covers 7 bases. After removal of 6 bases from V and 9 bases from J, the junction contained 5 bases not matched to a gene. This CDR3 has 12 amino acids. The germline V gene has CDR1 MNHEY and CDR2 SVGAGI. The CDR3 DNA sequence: TGTGCCAGCAGGGGACAGTCTCGTGAGCAGTTCTTC. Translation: CASRGQSREQFF.

The CDR3 nucleotides read TGTGCCAGCAGCGTTGAGGGGGCGGGAGGAATTTCTGAGCAGTTCTTC. This sequence encodes CASSVEGAGGISEQFF. The chain is built from TRBV9 and TRBJ2-1; tentatively, D is TRBD2 (8 bases). Deletions cut 2 bases from V and 9 bases from J, with 21 bases between. This CDR3 has 16 amino acids. CDR1 and CDR2 from the germline V gene are SGDLS and YYNGEE.

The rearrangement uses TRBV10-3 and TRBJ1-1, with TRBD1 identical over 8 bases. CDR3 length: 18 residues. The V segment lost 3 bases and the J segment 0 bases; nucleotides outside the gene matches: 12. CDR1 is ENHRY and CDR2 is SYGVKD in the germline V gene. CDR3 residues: CAISERGQGETMNTEAFF. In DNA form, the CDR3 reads TGTGCCATCAGTGAACGAGGACAGGGCGAAACTATGAACACTGAAGCTTTCTTT.

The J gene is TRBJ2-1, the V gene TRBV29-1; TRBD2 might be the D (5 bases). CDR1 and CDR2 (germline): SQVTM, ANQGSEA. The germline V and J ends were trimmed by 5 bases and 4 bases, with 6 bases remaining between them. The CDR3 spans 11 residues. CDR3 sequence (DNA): TGCAGCGTTCCGGGGTACAATGAGCAGTTCTTC. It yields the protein CSVPGYNEQFF.

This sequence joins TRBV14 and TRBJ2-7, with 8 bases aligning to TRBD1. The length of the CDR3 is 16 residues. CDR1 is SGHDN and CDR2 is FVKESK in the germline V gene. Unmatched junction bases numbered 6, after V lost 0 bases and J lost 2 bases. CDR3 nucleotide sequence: TGTGCCAGCAGCCAAGATTCCCAGGGGGCAACCTACGAGCAGTACTTC. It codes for CASSQDSQGATYEQYF.

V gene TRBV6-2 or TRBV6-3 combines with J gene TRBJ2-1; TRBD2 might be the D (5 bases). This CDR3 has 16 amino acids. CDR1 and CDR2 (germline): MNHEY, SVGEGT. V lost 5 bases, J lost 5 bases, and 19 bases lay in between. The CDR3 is CASSLPKLGPHNEQFF. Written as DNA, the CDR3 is TGTGCCAGCAGTCTCCCAAAACTAGGGCCTCACAATGAGCAGTTCTTC.

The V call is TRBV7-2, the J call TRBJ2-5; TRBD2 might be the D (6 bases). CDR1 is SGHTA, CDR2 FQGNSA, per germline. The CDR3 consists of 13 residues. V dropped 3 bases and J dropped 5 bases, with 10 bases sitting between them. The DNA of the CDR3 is TGTGCCAGCAGCTTTTTCCGGGGGGAGACCCAGTACTTC. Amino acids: CASSFFRGETQYF.

DNA of the CDR3: TGTGCCAGTAGTGTAACGGGACACCCGAACACTGAAGCTTTCTTT. It is translated as CASSVTGHPNTEAFF. The rearrangement links TRBV19 to TRBJ1-1; possible D gene TRBD1, 6 bases. Germline V gives CDR1 LNHDA, CDR2 SQIVND (reference sequence). V was trimmed by 5 bases and J by 1 base, leaving 14 bases between them. The CDR3 totals 15 residues.

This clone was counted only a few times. CDR3: CASSPGSGSEGNQPQHF. The CDR3 DNA is TGCGCCAGCAGCCCGGGGTCTGGTAGCGAAGGCAATCAGCCCCAGCATTTT. The chain has TRBV5-1 and TRBJ1-5; no clear D gene. This CDR3 contains 17 residues. V lost 4 bases and J lost 2, with 19 bases in between. The V gene's germline CDR1 is SGHRS and CDR2 YFSETQ.

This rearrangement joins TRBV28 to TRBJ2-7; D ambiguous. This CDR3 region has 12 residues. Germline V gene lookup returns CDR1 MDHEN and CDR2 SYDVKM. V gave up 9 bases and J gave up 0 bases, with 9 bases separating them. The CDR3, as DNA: TGTGCCAGTTACGCGGACTCCTACGAGCAGTACTTC. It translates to CASYADSYEQYF.